This T cell receptor beta chain was retrieved from a study of identical twins. General study points: It was cross-sectional statistical analysis, not following the same donors, that the conclusions relied on. High-abundance cord blood beta clonotypes had fewer insertions; memory repertoires showed none.

This clonotype was seen repeatedly, ten times or more. Its matching antigen is unknown. A template switching step contributed a universal primer site, while unique molecular identifiers were present in the cDNA. One entry per CDR3 protein, called by TCRdb with MiXCR from the 5' RACE reads. The table shows 200,000 to 250,000 distinct CDR3 sequences, with around 15% occurring only once. This CDR3 has 16 amino acids. Trimming took off 5 bases at V and 4 bases at J, with 20 bases between the two ends. The receptor was derived from a woman younger than 35 in good health. Material for sequencing was memory (CD45RO+) T cells sorted from blood. The J gene is TRBJ1-1, the V gene TRBV12-3 or TRBV12-4, with D perhaps matching TRBD1 (6 bases). Written as DNA, the CDR3 is TGTGCCAGCAGTCTGGGTGAGGGGGTCGGTAGCACTGAAGCTTTCTTT. It encodes CASSLGEGVGSTEAFF.